This T cell receptor beta chain originates from a study of cytomegalovirus exposure and HLA in healthy donors. Study overall: Earlier findings included roughly 120 million unique TCR beta sequences obtained from about 180 million T cells. Study observations and caveats: In a later analysis, specific HLA alleles were associated with approximately 17,000 TCR beta sequences at a 0.05 false discovery rate. TRBV6-2, TRBV6-3 and other indistinguishable V segments were excluded.

A word on this clone: Its antigen is unidentified.

Vbeta (60) and Jbeta (13) primers were used in the PCR. Clones were sequenced by immunoSEQ multiplex PCR, and TCRdb holds only the in-frame ones, with some missing. The repertoire includes around 170,000 clones, around 80% of them detected once, and around 1.6% sits in the top ten. The CDR3 has 13 residues. V gave up 3 bases and J gave up 8 bases; unmatched junction bases: 6. Germline CDR1 MDHEN, CDR2 SYDVKM. Though probably carrying unrecorded immune exposures, donors were nominally healthy at sampling. The sequencing input was PBMCs. The clonotype comes from a man younger than 35 in good health and CMV-seronegative. This chain links TRBV28 with TRBJ1-2; 7 bases fit TRBD1. The CDR3 DNA is TGTGCCAGCAGTTTTACGACAGGGTTCGGCTACACCTTC. This encodes CASSFTTGFGYTF.